One sample yielded the 10 T cell receptor beta chains listed below, sequenced in a study of blood T cell repertoires in COVID-19. Sequencing was performed with immunoSEQ multiplex PCR; in TCRdb, only in-frame clones are kept and a portion is missing. Here the sample spans nearly 250,000 clones, roughly 88% being singletons. Sequencing was performed on peripheral blood. The receptors derive from a woman over 75 with COVID-19, enrolled during active disease.

This sequence joins TRBV7-9 and TRBJ2-7, with 12 nucleotides matching TRBD2. The CDR3 spans 14 residues. J gave up 4 bases and V 5 bases, and 3 bases lay outside the gene matches. Germline values: CDR1 SEHNR, CDR2 FQNEAQ (reference sequence). The CDR3 sequence is CASSRTSGDYEQYV. The CDR3 DNA is TGTGCCAGCAGCCGGACTAGCGGGGATTACGAGCAGTACGTC.

The V gene is TRBV7-9, the J gene TRBJ2-2, with D possibly matching TRBD1 (5 bases). This CDR3 has 15 residues. Looked up from germline, CDR1 is SEHNR and CDR2 is FQNEAQ (reference sequence). V lost 6 bases, J lost 4 bases, and 15 bases lay in between. This CDR3 reads CASRRRVGATGELFF. The CDR3 bases are TGTGCCAGCAGGCGTAGAGTAGGGGCCACCGGGGAGCTGTTTTTT.

In its sample, this clone was seen once. The chain couples TRBV7-9 to TRBJ2-6; D uncertain. Trimming took 5 bases from V and 2 from J, leaving 7 bases between them. Germline CDR1 SEHNR, CDR2 FQNEAQ (reference sequence). The CDR3 length is 14 residues. DNA for the CDR3: TGTGCCAGCAGCCCCCCGGCTGGGGCCAACGTCCTGACTTTC. As protein: CASSPPAGANVLTF. The complete variable domain, with remaining parts taken from reference TRBV7-9 and TRBJ2-6, reads DTGVSQNPRHKITKRGQNVTFRCDPISEHNRLYWYRQTLGQGPEFLTYFQNEAQLEKSRLLSDRFSAERPKGSFSTLEIQRTEQGDSAMYLCASSPPAGANVLTFGAGSRLTVL.

The chain carries TRBV7-9 and TRBJ1-4; possibly TRBD1 for D (5 bases). The CDR3 runs to 15 residues. Germline-derived CDR1 and CDR2 are SEHNR and FQNEAQ (reference sequence). The germline V and J ends were trimmed by 1 base and 4 bases, with 10 bases remaining between them. CDR3 sequence: CASSLEGRGNEKLFF. DNA of the CDR3: TGTGCCAGCAGCTTAGAGGGAAGGGGTAATGAAAAACTGTTTTTT. Filled out from reference TRBV7-9 and TRBJ1-4, the complete variable domain reads DTGVSQNPRHKITKRGQNVTFRCDPISEHNRLYWYRQTLGQGPEFLTYFQNEAQLEKSRLLSDRFSAERPKGSFSTLEIQRTEQGDSAMYLCASSLEGRGNEKLFFGSGTQLSVL.

The rearrangement uses TRBV6-5 and TRBJ2-3; maybe TRBD2 (7 bases). V dropped 2 bases and J dropped 3 bases, with 12 bases sitting between them. The germline V gene has CDR1 MNHEY and CDR2 SVGAGI. The CDR3 contains 15 residues. CDR3 DNA: TGTGCCAGCAGTTACGGGGGGGCGGGGACAGATACGCAGTATTTT. This codes for CASSYGGAGTDTQYF.

This rearrangement joins TRBV28 to TRBJ2-7; D gene ambiguous. There are 12 residues in the CDR3. Germline values: CDR1 MDHEN, CDR2 SYDVKM. V was trimmed by 5 bases and J by 1 base, leaving 6 bases between them. CDR3 DNA sequence: TGTGCCAGCAGTCACCAGTCCTACGAGCAGTACTTC. Its protein is CASSHQSYEQYF.

This chain connects TRBV6-5 to TRBJ2-3; D may be TRBD2 (5 bases). The germline V gene encodes CDR1 MNHEY and CDR2 SVGAGI. This CDR3 spans 13 amino acids. V was cut by 10 bases and J by 2 bases, with 13 bases left in between. CDR3 protein: CATHGLFTDTQYF. CDR3 nucleotide sequence: TGTGCCACACACGGACTCTTCACAGATACGCAGTATTTT.

The chain has TRBV6-2 or TRBV6-3 and TRBJ2-2, with 7 bases aligning to TRBD1. Germline V CDR1 and CDR2: MNHEY, SVGEGT. The CDR3 covers 18 residues. V dropped 0 bases and J dropped 1; count of bases not matched to a gene: 8. CDR3 protein: CASSYSGQSYVNTGELFF. The CDR3 DNA reads as TGTGCCAGCAGTTACTCGGGACAGTCGTATGTGAACACCGGGGAGCTGTTTTTT.

The CDR3 is CASSLERAGGNEQFF. Written as DNA, the CDR3 is TGCGCCAGCAGCTTGGAACGAGCGGGAGGCAATGAGCAGTTCTTC. The V gene is TRBV5-1, the J gene TRBJ2-1, with 9 bases matching TRBD2. From germline, CDR1 is SGHRS and CDR2 YFSETQ. J was trimmed by 6 bases and V by 0 bases; bases with no gene match: 4. The CDR3 totals 15 residues.

The chain joins TRBV7-2 to TRBJ1-4; perhaps TRBD1 as D (6 bases). In germline, CDR1 is SGHTA, CDR2 FQGNSA. This CDR3 has 13 amino acids. With 4 bases removed from V and 5 bases from J, the gap between germline ends came to 8 bases. The CDR3 DNA is TGTGCCAGCAGCTCCCAGGGGAATGAAAAACTGTTTTTT. This sequence encodes CASSSQGNEKLFF.